This entry lists 22 T cell receptor beta chains sequenced from one sample in a study of CD8 T cells in Susac syndrome. The authors reverse transcribed roughly 0.5 to 1 ug RNA with random hexamers. TCRdb fed the immunoSEQ multiplex PCR reads into MiXCR, producing one record per CDR3 protein. The data contain roughly 50,000 distinct CDR3 sequences, 80% to 95% of them singletons. Sequenced material: CD8+ T cells from PBMCs. The receptors here all came from a human donor in good health.

The chain employs TRBV3-1 and TRBJ2-4; D unclear. Germline V gene lookup returns CDR1 LGHDT and CDR2 YNNKEL (reference sequence). CDR3 length: 14 amino acids. Trimming stripped 4 bases from V and 5 bases from J, with 12 bases between. The CDR3 loop reads CASSPQIMENIQYF. The CDR3 nucleotides are TGTGCCAGCAGCCCCCAGATTATGGAAAACATTCAGTACTTC.

The gene calls are TRBV28 and TRBJ2-6; D might be TRBD2 (5 bases). Trimming pared 4 bases from V and 0 bases from J, leaving 10 bases between. The germline CDR1 and CDR2 sequences are MDHEN and SYDVKM. CDR3 length equals 16 residues. CDR3 nucleotide sequence: TGTGCCAGCAGTTCCCGGGGTTACTCTGGGGCCAACGTCCTGACTTTC. This gives the protein CASSSRGYSGANVLTF.

The genes are TRBV2 and TRBJ1-2; 7 bases match TRBD1. This CDR3 comprises 17 residues. V lost 5 bases to trimming and J lost 6 bases; unmatched junction nucleotides: 18. Looked up from germline, CDR1 is SNHLY and CDR2 is FYNNEI. The DNA of the CDR3 is TGTGCCAGCAGTTCCCACGGCATTGGAGGGGGCATGGATGGCTACACCTTC. Translation: CASSSHGIGGGMDGYTF.

The chain couples TRBV19 to TRBJ2-4; D gene unclear. Deletions cut 6 bases from V and 6 bases from J, with 9 bases between. This CDR3 comprises 12 residues. Germline-derived CDR1 and CDR2 are LNHDA and SQIVND (reference sequence). The CDR3 DNA is TGTGCCAGTAGCCCCGACTTAAACATTCAGTACTTC. It yields the protein CASSPDLNIQYF.

This chain uses TRBV27 with TRBJ2-1; D call uncertain. The V and J ends lost 4 bases and 0 bases respectively, with 13 bases between them. The CDR3 is 16 residues long. CDR1 and CDR2 (germline): MNHEY, SMNVEV (reference sequence). This CDR3 reads CASSSLGFSSYNEQFF. The DNA for the CDR3 is TGTGCCAGCAGTTCGCTAGGGTTTAGCTCCTACAATGAGCAGTTCTTC.

The J gene is TRBJ2-2, the V gene TRBV29-1; TRBD1 or TRBD2 may be the D gene (5 bases each). V was clipped by 7 bases and J by 5 bases, with 14 bases between them. CDR3 length equals 13 residues. Germline V lookup: CDR1 SQVTM, CDR2 ANQGSEA. The CDR3 DNA is TGCAGCGCCCCGGGACCACTAACCGGGGAGCTGTTTTTT. Amino acid sequence: CSAPGPLTGELFF.

V is TRBV7-2 and J is TRBJ2-1, with TRBD1 matching 8 bases. Germline lookup yields CDR1 SGHTA and CDR2 FQGNSA. V lost 6 bases, J lost 10 bases, and 17 bases stayed unmatched. The CDR3 sequence is 16 residues long. The CDR3 protein is CASSFGQGDLIREQFF. The DNA of the CDR3 is TGTGCCAGCAGTTTCGGACAGGGCGATTTGATCCGGGAGCAGTTCTTC.

This chain links TRBV7-9 with TRBJ1-5; D is unclear. Germline V gene data show CDR1 as SEHNR and CDR2 as FQNEAQ (reference sequence). This CDR3 spans 14 amino acids. With 4 bases removed from V and 3 bases from J, the gap between germline ends came to 10 bases. Here the CDR3 DNA reads TGTGCCAGCAGCTCGAGTCTTAACAATCAGCCCCAGCATTTT. This translates into CASSSSLNNQPQHF.

The genes are TRBV27 and TRBJ2-3; no reliable D call. The V gene lost 1 base and the J gene lost 4 bases, with 9 bases spanning the gap. The CDR3 loop spans 14 amino acids. CDR1 is MNHEY, CDR2 SMNVEV, per germline (reference sequence). This CDR3 reads CASSLLDPADTQYF. CDR3 DNA: TGTGCCAGCAGTTTATTAGATCCTGCAGATACGCAGTATTTT.

The V gene is TRBV25-1, the J gene TRBJ2-2; tentative D call: TRBD2 (5 bases). This CDR3 is built from 15 residues. Trimming pared 2 bases from V and 3 bases from J, leaving 10 bases between. From germline, CDR1 is MGHDK and CDR2 SYGVNS. The CDR3, as DNA: TGTGCCAGCAGTGAAGGGTCGAGGGACACCGGGGAGCTGTTTTTT. Protein: CASSEGSRDTGELFF.

CDR3 in DNA: TGCGCCAGCAGTGATTACCAGGCCCAGTACTTC. This encodes CASSDYQAQYF. This sequence joins TRBV10-2 and TRBJ2-5, with D hard to call. The germline V gene encodes CDR1 WSHSY and CDR2 SAAADI. This CDR3 contains 11 residues. V lost 3 bases, J lost 9 bases, and 8 bases lay in between.

The genes are TRBV10-2 and TRBJ2-7; possible D gene TRBD1, 6 bases. The germline V and J ends were trimmed by 6 bases and 2 bases, with 14 bases remaining between them. CDR1 is WSHSY, CDR2 SAAADI, per germline. This CDR3 has 14 residues. CDR3 coding DNA: TGCGCCAGCAGCCCAGGGGTGGGAGCCTACGAGCAGTACTTC. Its translation: CASSPGVGAYEQYF.

The chain links TRBV5-6 to TRBJ2-7; D not certain. Trimming removed 0 bases from V and 6 bases from J, with 7 bases in between. There are 12 residues in the CDR3. CDR1 is SGHDT, CDR2 YYEEEE, per germline. CDR3 nucleotides: TGTGCCAGCAGCTTGGGTCTGGGCGAGCAGTACTTC. This sequence encodes CASSLGLGEQYF.

The V and J genes are TRBV28 and TRBJ2-6; D is undetermined. Germline CDR1 is MDHEN and CDR2 is SYDVKM. Trimming removed 3 bases from V and 0 bases from J, with 6 bases in between. This CDR3 region has 15 residues. The CDR3 DNA reads as TGTGCCAGCAGTTTTCGGGTCTCTGGGGCCAACGTCCTGACTTTC. Translating it yields CASSFRVSGANVLTF.

The V gene is TRBV19, the J gene TRBJ2-2, with 9 positions matching TRBD1. Trimming took 8 bases from V and 5 from J; bases not matched to a gene: 9. In germline, CDR1 is LNHDA, CDR2 SQIVND (reference sequence). The CDR3 runs 15 residues. CDR3 protein: CASGTGTGSTGELFF. CDR3 bases: TGTGCCAGTGGAACCGGGACAGGGTCTACCGGGGAGCTGTTTTTT. The complete variable domain, with remaining parts taken from reference TRBV19 and TRBJ2-2, reads DGGITQSPKYLFRKEGQNVTLSCEQNLNHDAMYWYRQDPGQGLRLIYYSQIVNDFQKGDIAEGYSVSREKKESFPLTVTSAQKNPTAFYLCASGTGTGSTGELFFGEGSRLTVL.

V is TRBV12-3 or TRBV12-4 and J is TRBJ2-1, with 7 positions matching TRBD2. The V gene end was trimmed by 7 bases and the J gene end by 5 bases; junction bases not matched to a gene: 5. CDR3 length: 13 amino acids. The CDR3 reads CASKTSADNEQFF. The CDR3 bases are TGTGCCAGCAAAACTAGCGCAGACAATGAGCAGTTCTTC.

The rearrangement joins TRBV12-3 or TRBV12-4 to TRBJ2-3; D uncertain. Trimming removed 6 bases at V and 2 bases at J, with 9 bases between. The CDR3 is 13 amino acids. The DNA for the CDR3 is TGTGCCAGCAGCACTACTAACACAGATACGCAGTATTTT. It translates to CASSTTNTDTQYF.

The rearrangement links TRBV19 to TRBJ2-7, with D unresolved. CDR3 length: 13 amino acids. The germline CDR1 and CDR2 sequences are LNHDA and SQIVND (reference sequence). V gave up 1 base and J gave up 2 bases, with 6 bases separating them. The CDR3 loop reads CASSIGITYEQYF. The CDR3 DNA reads as TGTGCCAGTAGTATAGGGATCACCTACGAGCAGTACTTC.

The rearrangement links TRBV2 to TRBJ2-5; no reliable D call. V was shortened by 2 bases and J by 0 bases, with 4 bases between the two germline ends. This CDR3 has 13 amino acids. CDR1 is SNHLY and CDR2 is FYNNEI in the germline V gene. CDR3 bases: TGTGCCAGCAGTGAACCCTACCAAGAGACCCAGTACTTC. Its protein product is CASSEPYQETQYF.

V is TRBV12-3 or TRBV12-4 and J is TRBJ2-7; tentative D call: TRBD2 (6 bases). This CDR3 is built from 13 residues. Trimming shortened V by 3 bases and J by 6 bases, and 12 bases separated the two germline ends. Here the CDR3 reads CASSFGLGGEQYF. CDR3 nucleotide sequence: TGTGCCAGCAGTTTCGGGCTGGGGGGCGAGCAGTACTTC.

This clonotype was counted a single time. The genes are TRBV19 and TRBJ2-3; weak D call: TRBD1 (5 bases). V was trimmed by 4 bases and J by 2 bases, leaving 13 bases between them. Germline CDR1 is LNHDA and CDR2 is SQIVND (reference sequence). CDR3 length equals 15 residues. CDR3 sequence (DNA): TGTGCCAGTAGTACCAGGGTGTACGCCACAGATACGCAGTATTTT. It encodes CASSTRVYATDTQYF.

This chain links TRBV5-6 with TRBJ2-2; D possibly corresponds to TRBD2 (5 bases). Trimming pared 4 bases from V and 2 bases from J, leaving 12 bases between. This CDR3 region has 15 residues. Looked up from germline, CDR1 is SGHDT and CDR2 is YYEEEE. CDR3 residues: CASSLLRTNTGELFF. The CDR3 DNA follows: TGTGCCAGCAGCCTATTGAGGACTAACACCGGGGAGCTGTTTTTT.